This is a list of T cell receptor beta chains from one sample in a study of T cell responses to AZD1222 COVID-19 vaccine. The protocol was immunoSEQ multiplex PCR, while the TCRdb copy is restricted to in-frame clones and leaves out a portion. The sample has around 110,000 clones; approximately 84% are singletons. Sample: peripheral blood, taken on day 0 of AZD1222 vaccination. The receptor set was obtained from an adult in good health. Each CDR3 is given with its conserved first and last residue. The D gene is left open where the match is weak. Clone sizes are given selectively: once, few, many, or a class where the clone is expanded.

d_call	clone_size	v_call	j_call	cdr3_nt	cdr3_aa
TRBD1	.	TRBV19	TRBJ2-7	TGTGCCAGCAGGGACAGGGGTCCCGGGCTGTTCTTC	CASRDRGPGLFF
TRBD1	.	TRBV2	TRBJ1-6	TGTGCCAGCACCTTGGACAGGGCTCACTCACCCCTCCACTTT	CASTLDRAHSPLHF
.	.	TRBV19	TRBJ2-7	TGTGCCAGTAGTATAGCCCCCGGGACCTACGAGCAGTACTTC	CASSIAPGTYEQYF
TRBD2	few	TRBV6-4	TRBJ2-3	TGTGCCAGCAAGGTTAGAGCGGGAGCCTCAGATACGCAGTATTTT	CASKVRAGASDTQYF
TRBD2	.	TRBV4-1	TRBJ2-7	TGCGCCAGCAGGTGGGCTAGCGGGAGGCCAAATTCCTACGAGCAGTACTTC	CASRWASGRPNSYEQYF
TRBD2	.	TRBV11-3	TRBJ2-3	TGTGCCAGCAGCTTTAGCGGGGGACCGATGAGTTCAGATACGCAGTATTTT	CASSFSGGPMSSDTQYF
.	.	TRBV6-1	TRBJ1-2	TGTGCCAGCAGTGAAGCGCCTCTGGGGGGCTATGGCTACACCTTC	CASSEAPLGGYGYTF
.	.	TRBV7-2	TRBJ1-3	TGTGCCAGCAGCTTATCTTGGAGCTCTGGAAACACCATATATTTT	CASSLSWSSGNTIYF
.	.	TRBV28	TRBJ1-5	TGTGCCACCTCAGGAGGGAGTCAGCCCCAGCATTTT	CATSGGSQPQHF
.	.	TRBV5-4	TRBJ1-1	TGTGCCAGCAGCTTCGAAGGGGGCACTGAAGCTTTCTTT	CASSFEGGTEAFF
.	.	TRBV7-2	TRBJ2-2	TGTGCCAGCAGCCCGGGACCACGGTCCGGGGAGCTGTTTTTT	CASSPGPRSGELFF
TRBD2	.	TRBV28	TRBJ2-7	TGTGCCAGCAGCCCCTCGACTAGCGGGAGGGGATACGAGCAGTACTTC	CASSPSTSGRGYEQYF
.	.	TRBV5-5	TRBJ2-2	TGTGCCAGCAGCTTGGTTCAGGGATCGGAGCTGTTTTTT	CASSLVQGSELFF
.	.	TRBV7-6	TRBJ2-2	TGTGCCAGCAGTGAGGACAGATTCGCGAACACCGGGGAGCTGTTTTTT	CASSEDRFANTGELFF
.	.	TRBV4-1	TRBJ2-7	TGCGCCAGCAGCCAAGGAAGAAGCGAGCAGTACTTC	CASSQGRSEQYF
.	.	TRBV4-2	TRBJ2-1	TGTGCCAGCAGCCAAGATACCCAGCCTGAGCAGTTCTTC	CASSQDTQPEQFF
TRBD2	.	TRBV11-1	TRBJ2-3	TGTGCCAGCAGCTTCAGTAGCGGGAGCGCCACAGATACGCAGTATTTT	CASSFSSGSATDTQYF
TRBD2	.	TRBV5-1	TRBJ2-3	TGCGCCAGCAGCTTGGTGGCGGGAGATGCAGATACGCAGTATTTT	CASSLVAGDADTQYF
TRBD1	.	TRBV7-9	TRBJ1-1	TGTGCCAGCAGCTTGGGACAGGATGACACTGAAGCTTTCTTT	CASSLGQDDTEAFF
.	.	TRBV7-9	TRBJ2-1	TGTGCCAGCAGCTTAAGGCCAGCCGGGGCTGATGAGCAGTTCTTC	CASSLRPAGADEQFF
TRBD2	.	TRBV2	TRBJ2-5	TGTGCCAGCAACCCTAGCGGGGTAGGGCAAGAGACCCAGTACTTC	CASNPSGVGQETQYF
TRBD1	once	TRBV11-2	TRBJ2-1	TGTGCCAGCAGCACGGGACAGGGCTCCTACAATGAGCAGTTCTTC	CASSTGQGSYNEQFF
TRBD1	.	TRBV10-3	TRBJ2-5	TGTGCCATCAGTGGGACAGGGGATCGAGAGACCCAGTACTTC	CAISGTGDRETQYF
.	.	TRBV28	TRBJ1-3	TGTGCCAGCAGTTTTGGGTGGAGAAACACCATATATTTT	CASSFGWRNTIYF
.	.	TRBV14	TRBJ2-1	TGTGCCAGCAGTGGGGGAGCTAGAAACAATGAGCAGTTCTTC	CASSGGARNNEQFF
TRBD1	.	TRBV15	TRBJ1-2	TGTGCCACCAGCATGCCCGGGACAGGGGACTATGGCTACACCTTC	CATSMPGTGDYGYTF
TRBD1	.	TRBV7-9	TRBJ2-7	TGTGCCAGCAGCCCGCGACAGGGTCGGTACGAGCAGTACTTC	CASSPRQGRYEQYF
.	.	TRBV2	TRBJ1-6	TGTGCCAGCAGTGAATACGGGGGGGGTTCACCCCTCCACTTT	CASSEYGGGSPLHF
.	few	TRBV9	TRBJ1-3	TGTGCCAGCAGCGTACGTGACACCATCTCTGGAAACACCATATATTTT	CASSVRDTISGNTIYF
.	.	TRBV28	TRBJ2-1	TGTGCCAGCAGTTTCCAGGGGGGTGCCCGGGACGATGAGCAGTTCTTC	CASSFQGGARDDEQFF
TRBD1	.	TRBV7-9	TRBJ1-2	TGTGCCAGCAGCTTACTTAGGACAGGGGATGGCTACACCTTC	CASSLLRTGDGYTF
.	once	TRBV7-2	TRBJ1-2	TGTGCCAGCAGCCCCTACGGGGGGACAAATGGCTACACCTTC	CASSPYGGTNGYTF
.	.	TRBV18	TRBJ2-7	TGTGCCAGCTCACCACCGGGGGAAGAGCAGTACTTC	CASSPPGEEQYF
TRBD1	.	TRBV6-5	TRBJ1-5	TGTGCCAGCAGCCGTGGGACAGGGAGTCAGCCCCAGCATTTT	CASSRGTGSQPQHF
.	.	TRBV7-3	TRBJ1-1	TGTGCCAGCAGCTTACATGGGGGACTGGGTAGAAACACTGAAGCTTTCTTT	CASSLHGGLGRNTEAFF
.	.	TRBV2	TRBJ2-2	TGTGCCAGCAGTACTCGGCGGGTTAACACCGGGGAGCTGTTTTTT	CASSTRRVNTGELFF
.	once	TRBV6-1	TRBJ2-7	TGTGCCAGCAGTGAGGGGACGAGGGCCTACGAGCAGTACTTC	CASSEGTRAYEQYF
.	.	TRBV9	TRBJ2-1	TGTGCCAGCAGCCCCAGCGTTGGGGAGCAGTTCTTC	CASSPSVGEQFF
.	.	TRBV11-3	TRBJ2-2	TGTGCCAGCAGCTTTCGGGGGAACACCGGGGAGCTGTTTTTT	CASSFRGNTGELFF
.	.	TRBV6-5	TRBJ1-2	TGTGCCATCTGGGGGCCGCATTATAACTATGGCTACACCTTC	CAIWGPHYNYGYTF
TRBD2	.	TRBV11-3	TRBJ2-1	TGTGCCAGCAGCTTAGGGGGGACTAGCTCCTACAATGAGCAGTTCTTC	CASSLGGTSSYNEQFF
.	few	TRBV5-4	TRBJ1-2	TGTGCCAGCAGCTTGGTCAGAACATCCGGCTACACCTTC	CASSLVRTSGYTF
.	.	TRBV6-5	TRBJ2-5	TGTGCCAGCAGTTACGGAGGGACCCAGTACTTC	CASSYGGTQYF
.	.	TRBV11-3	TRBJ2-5	TGTGCCAGCAGCAGGGGGGGGCAAGAGACCCAGTACTTC	CASSRGGQETQYF
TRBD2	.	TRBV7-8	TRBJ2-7	TGTGCCAGCAGCTTAGGGGTCTCGGCTTGGGAGGGCTACGAGCAGTACTTC	CASSLGVSAWEGYEQYF
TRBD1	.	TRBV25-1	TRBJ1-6	TGTGCCAGCAGTGAAGCTCGGACAGGGTCTTATAATTCACCCCTCCACTTT	CASSEARTGSYNSPLHF
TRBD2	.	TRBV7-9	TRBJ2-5	TGTGCCAGCAGCCAGCGGGGGCGCCAAGAGACCCAGTACTTC	CASSQRGRQETQYF
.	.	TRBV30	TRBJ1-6	TGTGCCTGGAGTAATGAGGTCGGCACCCTCCACTTT	CAWSNEVGTLHF
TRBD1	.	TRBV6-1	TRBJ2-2	TGTGCCAGCAGTGGGACAGGGCAACTCGTGGTGACCGGGGAGCTGTTTTTT	CASSGTGQLVVTGELFF
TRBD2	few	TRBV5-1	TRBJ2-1	TGCGCCAGCAGCTTGCAACTAGCGGGCTCATACAATGAGCAGTTCTTC	CASSLQLAGSYNEQFF
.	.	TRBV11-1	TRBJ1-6	TGTGCCAGCAGCCCAGGCGCGGCCAATAATTCACCCCTCCACTTT	CASSPGAANNSPLHF
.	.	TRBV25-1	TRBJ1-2	TGTGCCAGCAGTGTAGAGGGGCTGACTGGCTACACCTTC	CASSVEGLTGYTF
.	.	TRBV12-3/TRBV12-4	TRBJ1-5	TGTGCCAGCAGTTTAAAATTTAATCAGCCCCAGCATTTT	CASSLKFNQPQHF
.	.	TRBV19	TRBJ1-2	TGTGCCAGTAGTATGACAGACTTCTATGGCTACACCTTC	CASSMTDFYGYTF
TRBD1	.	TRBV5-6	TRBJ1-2	TGTGCCAGCAGCAATACCCCGGGACAGACCAACTATGGCTACACCTTC	CASSNTPGQTNYGYTF
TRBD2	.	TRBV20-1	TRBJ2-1	TGCAGTGCTAGTAGAAGCGGGGGGCTGCGGGAGCAGTTCTTC	CSASRSGGLREQFF
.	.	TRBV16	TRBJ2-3	TGTGCCAGCAGCCTAGCGGCAGATACGCAGTATTTT	CASSLAADTQYF
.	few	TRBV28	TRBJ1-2	TGTGCCAGCAGTTCGGATCACATAGACACCCATGGCTACACCTTC	CASSSDHIDTHGYTF
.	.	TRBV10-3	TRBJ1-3	TGTGCCATCAGTGAGTCTGGGCAGGAGAGGACCATATATTTT	CAISESGQERTIYF